This T cell receptor beta chain emerged from a study of T-cell reconstitution after alpha-beta-depleted transplantation in children. Study-wide points: Recipient T cells and thymic progenitors that survived were the source of the high TCRbeta diversity seen at day 60 in some patients. The origin of alpha-beta T cells about two months after transplant was reportedly several hundred expanded graft clones. By one year post-transplant, T-cell counts and diversity largely arose from T cells that were newly produced.

This clonotype showed up many times. The antigen is not known. A library of TCRbeta sequences, prepared with unique molecular identifiers, was generated. A single record per CDR3 protein comes from TCRdb applying MiXCR to the PCR reads. The sample carries about 420,000 distinct CDR3 sequences, roughly 16% recorded once. The CDR3 contains 14 residues. Germline CDR1 SGHVS, CDR2 FNYEAQ. The V and J ends lost 5 bases and 6 bases, in that order; junction bases with no gene match: 8. The chain has TRBV7-6 and TRBJ2-7; 9 bases align to TRBD1. The specimen was PBMCs, mostly from graft donor cells, collected 360 days after TCRalphabeta/CD19-depleted stem cell transplant. The receptor's source is a boy younger than two who had a stem cell transplant for Wiskott-Aldrich syndrome, so the T cells may come from the graft donor. This CDR3 is CASSKIATGGEQYF. The CDR3 DNA sequence: TGTGCCAGCAGCAAGATAGCGACAGGGGGCGAGCAGTACTTC.